This T cell receptor beta chain was recovered during a study of cytomegalovirus exposure and HLA in healthy donors. The PCR ran on 60 Vbeta and 13 Jbeta primers. The repertoire was sequenced with immunoSEQ multiplex PCR; TCRdb's copy has only in-frame clones and lacks some. The sample has 80,000 to 100,000 clones, around 70% seen once. The ends were cut back, 4 bases at V and 8 bases at J, with 15 bases in the middle. CDR1 is SGHDT, CDR2 YYEEEE, per germline. The CDR3 runs to 13 residues. The TCR comes from a man over 45 in good health and CMV-seronegative. The V gene is TRBV5-6, the J gene TRBJ1-2; no clear D gene. Sequencing input: PBMCs. CDR3 nucleotides: TGTGCCAGCAGCACCACGGGAATACGAGGCTACACCTTC. Its translation: CASSTTGIRGYTF.